A selection of T cell receptor beta chains follows, all from one sample in a study of CD8 T cells in ankylosing spondylitis. TCRdb independently ran MiXCR on the 5' RACE reads; one entry per CDR3 protein. The sample yields hundreds of thousands of distinct CDR3 sequences, under 30% seen once. The sample was blood, either unsorted or a sorted T cell fraction (not recorded which). The source is a male donor with ankylosing spondylitis or in good health (not recorded which). Each CDR3 is given with its conserved first and last residue. The D gene is left open where the match is weak. Not every row has a clone size; where given, it reads once, few, many or a size class.

J,D,V,size,DNA,CDR3
TRBJ1-4,.,TRBV29-1,many,TGCAGCGTTGAAAGTGGGACAAGATATGAAAAACTGTTTTTT,CSVESGTRYEKLFF
TRBJ2-1,.,TRBV5-1,.,TGCGCCAGCAGCTCCAATCCAACGGGAGTGGGGTACAATGAGCAGTTCTTC,CASSSNPTGVGYNEQFF
TRBJ2-7,TRBD2,TRBV20-1,many,TGCAGTGCCCGTAGCGGGAGCCTCGGGGACGAGCAGTACTTC,CSARSGSLGDEQYF
TRBJ1-5,.,TRBV29-1,many,TGCAGCGTTGACGTGGGGAGGAATCAGCCCCAGCATTTT,CSVDVGRNQPQHF
TRBJ1-1,.,TRBV20-1,few,TGCAGTGCTTGGACAAGGAACACTGAAGCTTTCTTT,CSAWTRNTEAFF
TRBJ1-5,TRBD1,TRBV20-1,.,TGCAGTGCTAACAGGGGGCATAGCAATCAGCCCCAGCATTTT,CSANRGHSNQPQHF
TRBJ2-7,.,TRBV20-1,many,TGCAGTGCTAGATCCGTGGACGGATTCTCCTACGAGCAGTACTTC,CSARSVDGFSYEQYF
TRBJ2-5,.,TRBV29-1,many,TGCAGCGTTGACACAGAGGGGGAGACCCAGTACTTC,CSVDTEGETQYF
TRBJ2-7,TRBD2,TRBV6-5,.,TGTGCCAGCAGTTACTCCGGCCTAGCGGGAGTCTACTACGAGCAGTACTTC,CASSYSGLAGVYYEQYF
TRBJ2-4,TRBD2,TRBV20-1,many,TGCAGTGCTAGCGGTAAAGCGGGACCCGAGGGGAAAAACATTCAGTACTTC,CSASGKAGPEGKNIQYF